This T cell receptor (beta chain) was retrieved from a study of blood T cells in healthy people across ages. Primed by a sample-barcoded 5' primer and a J-beta primer mix, a second PCR proceeded for about 6 to 11 cycles. TCRdb used MiXCR to reprocess the 5' RACE reads, holding one entry per CDR3 protein. The sample has 1.5 million or so distinct CDR3 sequences, 35% to 45% seen once. Whole-study findings and limits: Estimates of diversity drawn from one million T cells were considered underestimates. Roughly linear declines in TCR beta diversity per million T cells occurred with age.

Comments on this clonotype: Antigen: not known.

Sequencing input: blood. The clonotype originates from a young woman in good health.

Here the CDR3 DNA reads TGCGCCAGCAGCTTGGAGGCAGGGAGTCAGCCCCAGCATTTT. Its protein product is CASSLEAGSQPQHF. V and J are TRBV5-1 and TRBJ1-5; D is perhaps TRBD1 (5 bases). The germline CDR1 and CDR2 sequences are SGHRS and YFSETQ. Trimming took 0 bases from V and 6 from J, leaving 10 bases between them. The CDR3 consists of 14 residues.